One TCR beta chain is described in this entry. Data came from immunoSEQ multiplex PCR; TCRdb stores just in-frame clones and leaves some out. The table shows roughly 1.5 million clones, with 95% to 99% occurring only once. This record comes from a study of shared clonotypes between healthy human individuals. The CDR3 covers 16 residues. V gave up 5 bases and J gave up 5 bases, with 22 bases separating them. Germline values: CDR1 SGDLS, CDR2 YYNGEE. The specimen sequenced was naive CD4+ T cells sorted from blood. Subset specified: CD45RA+ positively selected. The TCR originated in a young man in good health. The chain couples TRBV9 to TRBJ1-1; a weak D match, TRBD1 (6 bases). CDR3 nucleotide sequence: TGTGCCAGCAGTTACCGAGAACGACAGGCAATTACTGAAGCTTTCTTT. Translating gives CASSYRERQAITEAFF.